This T cell receptor beta chain was sequenced for a study of T cells expressing NK-cell markers. In regard to this clonotype: The antigen remains unidentified.

Study observations and caveats: Dominant NKG2C+ clonotypes accounted for roughly 1.0-8% of CD8+ T cells in over 5 donors.

CDR1 and CDR2 from the germline V gene are DFQATT and SNEGSKA (reference sequence). CDR3 length: 13 amino acids. TCRdb reworked the 5' RACE reads into one entry per CDR3 protein, no DNA. The sample data list about 160,000 distinct CDR3 sequences. The source is a man aged 18 to 70 in good health. Source material: blood T cells: a sorted CD56 or NKG2C T cell subset, CD4+ or CD8+ T cells, or bulk PBMC T cells (not recorded which). This rearrangement joins TRBV20-1 to TRBJ2-7; the TRBD2 assignment by TCRdb is unverifiable without DNA. The CDR3 region is CSAEGLGFYEQYF.